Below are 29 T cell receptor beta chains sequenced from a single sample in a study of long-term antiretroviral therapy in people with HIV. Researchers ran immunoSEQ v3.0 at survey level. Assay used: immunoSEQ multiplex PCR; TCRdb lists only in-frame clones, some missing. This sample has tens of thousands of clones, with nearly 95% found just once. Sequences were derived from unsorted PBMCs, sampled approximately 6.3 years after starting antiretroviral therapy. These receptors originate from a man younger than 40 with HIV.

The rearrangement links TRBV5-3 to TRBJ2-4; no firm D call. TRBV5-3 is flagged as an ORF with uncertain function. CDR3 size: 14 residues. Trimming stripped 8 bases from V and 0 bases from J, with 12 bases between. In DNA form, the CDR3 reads TGTGCCAGCCGCAGGATACTAGCCAAAAACATTCAGTACTTC. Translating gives CASRRILAKNIQYF.

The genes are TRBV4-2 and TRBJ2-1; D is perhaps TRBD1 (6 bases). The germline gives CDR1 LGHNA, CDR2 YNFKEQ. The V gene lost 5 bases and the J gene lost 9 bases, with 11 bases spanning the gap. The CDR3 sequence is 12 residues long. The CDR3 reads CASSFIGGEQFF. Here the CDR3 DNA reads TGTGCCAGCAGCTTTATAGGGGGTGAGCAGTTCTTC.

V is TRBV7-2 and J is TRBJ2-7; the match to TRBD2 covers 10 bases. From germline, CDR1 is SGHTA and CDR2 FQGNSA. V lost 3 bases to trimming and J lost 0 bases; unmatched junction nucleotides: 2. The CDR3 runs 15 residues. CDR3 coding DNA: TGTGCCAGCAGCTTCACTAGCGGGGACTCCTACGAGCAGTACTTC. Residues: CASSFTSGDSYEQYF. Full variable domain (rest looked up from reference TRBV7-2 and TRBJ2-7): GAGVSQSPSNKVTEKGKDVELRCDPISGHTALYWYRQSLGQGLEFLIYFQGNSAPDKSGLPSDRFSAERTGGSVSTLTIQRTQQEDSAVYLCASSFTSGDSYEQYFGPGTRLTVT.

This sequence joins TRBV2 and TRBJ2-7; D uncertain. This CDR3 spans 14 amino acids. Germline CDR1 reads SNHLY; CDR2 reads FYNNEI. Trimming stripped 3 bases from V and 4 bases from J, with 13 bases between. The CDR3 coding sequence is TGTGCCAGCAGTGATTGGTACAGCGAGTACGAGCAGTACTTC. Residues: CASSDWYSEYEQYF.

CDR3 in amino acids: CASRRQGAHEQFF. CDR3 bases: TGTGCCAGCAGGAGACAGGGGGCCCATGAGCAGTTCTTC. V usage is TRBV2 and J usage is TRBJ2-1; 10 nucleotides match TRBD1. In germline, CDR1 is SNHLY, CDR2 FYNNEI. The V gene end was trimmed by 6 bases and the J gene end by 8 bases; junction bases not matched to a gene: 4. The CDR3 length is 13 residues. The whole variable domain, filled in from reference TRBV2 and TRBJ2-1, reads EPEVTQTPSHQVTQMGQEVILRCVPISNHLYFYWYRQILGQKVEFLVSFYNNEISEKSEIFDDQFSVERPDGSNFTLKIRSTKLEDSAMYFCASRRQGAHEQFFGPGTRLTVL.

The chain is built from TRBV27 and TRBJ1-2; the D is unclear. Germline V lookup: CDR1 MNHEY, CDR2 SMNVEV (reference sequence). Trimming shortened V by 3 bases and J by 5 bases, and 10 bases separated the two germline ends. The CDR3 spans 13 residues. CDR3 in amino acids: CASSFSLGYGYTF. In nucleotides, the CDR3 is TGTGCCAGCAGTTTCTCACTCGGATATGGCTACACCTTC.

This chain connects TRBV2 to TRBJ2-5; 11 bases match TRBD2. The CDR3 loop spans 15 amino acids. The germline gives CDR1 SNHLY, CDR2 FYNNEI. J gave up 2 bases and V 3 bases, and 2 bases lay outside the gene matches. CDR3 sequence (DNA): TGTGCCAGCAGTGATAGCGGGGGGGCTCAAGAGACCCAGTACTTC. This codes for CASSDSGGAQETQYF.

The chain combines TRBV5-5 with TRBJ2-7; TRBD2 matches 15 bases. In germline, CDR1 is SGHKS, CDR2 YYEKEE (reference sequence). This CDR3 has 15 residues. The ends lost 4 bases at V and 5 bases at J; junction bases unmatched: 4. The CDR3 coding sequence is TGTGCCAGCAGCCTCGGACTAGCGGGAGGGAACGAGCAGTACTTC. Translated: CASSLGLAGGNEQYF.

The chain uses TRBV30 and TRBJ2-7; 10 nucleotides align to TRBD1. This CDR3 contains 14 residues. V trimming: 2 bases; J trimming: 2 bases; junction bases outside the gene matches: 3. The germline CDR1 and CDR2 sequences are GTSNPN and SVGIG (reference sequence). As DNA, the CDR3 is TGTGCCTGGAGTATCGGGACAGGGGCCTACGAGCAGTACTTC. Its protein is CAWSIGTGAYEQYF.

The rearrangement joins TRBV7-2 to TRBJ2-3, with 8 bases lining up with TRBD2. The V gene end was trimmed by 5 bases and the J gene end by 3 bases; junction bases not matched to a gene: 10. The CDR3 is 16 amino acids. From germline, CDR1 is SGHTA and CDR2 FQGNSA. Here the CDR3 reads CASSPSGGPRTDTQYF. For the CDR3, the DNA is TGTGCCAGCAGCCCAAGCGGGGGTCCCCGGACAGATACGCAGTATTTT. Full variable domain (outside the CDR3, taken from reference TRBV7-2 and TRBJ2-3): GAGVSQSPSNKVTEKGKDVELRCDPISGHTALYWYRQSLGQGLEFLIYFQGNSAPDKSGLPSDRFSAERTGGSVSTLTIQRTQQEDSAVYLCASSPSGGPRTDTQYFGPGTRLTVL.

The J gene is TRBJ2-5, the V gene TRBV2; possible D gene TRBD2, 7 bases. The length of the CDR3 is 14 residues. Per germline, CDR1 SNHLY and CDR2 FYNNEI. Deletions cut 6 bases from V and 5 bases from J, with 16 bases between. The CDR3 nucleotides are TGTGCCAGCAGGTTGGTGGGGGGGCGTGAGACCCAGTACTTC. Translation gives CASRLVGGRETQYF.

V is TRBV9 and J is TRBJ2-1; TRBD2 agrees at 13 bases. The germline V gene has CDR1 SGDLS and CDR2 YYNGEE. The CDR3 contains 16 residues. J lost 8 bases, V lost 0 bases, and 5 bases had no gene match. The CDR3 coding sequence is TGTGCCAGCAGCGTAGATGGACTAGCGGGAGCCTATGAGCAGTTCTTC. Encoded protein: CASSVDGLAGAYEQFF.

CDR3 sequence: CASSLDIVYEQYF. Here the CDR3 DNA reads TGTGCCAGCAGCTTAGATATAGTATACGAGCAGTACTTC. The chain uses TRBV5-4 and TRBJ2-7, with D hard to call. Trimming pared 2 bases from V and 4 bases from J, leaving 10 bases between. The CDR3 runs 13 residues. Per germline, CDR1 SGHNT and CDR2 YYREEE (reference sequence). Variable domain in full (rest from reference TRBV5-4 and TRBJ2-7): ETGVTQSPTHLIKTRGQQVTLRCSSQSGHNTVSWYQQALGQGPQFIFQYYREEENGRGNFPPRFSGLQFPNYSSELNVNALELDDSALYLCASSLDIVYEQYFGPGTRLTVT.

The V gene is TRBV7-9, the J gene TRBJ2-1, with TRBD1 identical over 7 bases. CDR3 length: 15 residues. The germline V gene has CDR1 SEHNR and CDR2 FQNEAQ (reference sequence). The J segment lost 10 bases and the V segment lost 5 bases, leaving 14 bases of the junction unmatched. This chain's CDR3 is CASSRRDSAFWEQFF. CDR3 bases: TGTGCCAGCAGCCGCCGGGACAGCGCCTTTTGGGAGCAGTTCTTC. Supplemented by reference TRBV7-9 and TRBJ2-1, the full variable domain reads DTGVSQNPRHKITKRGQNVTFRCDPISEHNRLYWYRQTLGQGPEFLTYFQNEAQLEKSRLLSDRFSAERPKGSFSTLEIQRTEQGDSAMYLCASSRRDSAFWEQFFGPGTRLTVL.

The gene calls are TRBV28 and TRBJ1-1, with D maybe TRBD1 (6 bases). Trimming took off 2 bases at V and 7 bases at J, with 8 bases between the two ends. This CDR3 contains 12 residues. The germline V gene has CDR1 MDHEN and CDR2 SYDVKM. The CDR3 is CASSLMTGEAFF. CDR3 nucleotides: TGTGCCAGCAGTTTAATGACAGGTGAAGCTTTCTTT.

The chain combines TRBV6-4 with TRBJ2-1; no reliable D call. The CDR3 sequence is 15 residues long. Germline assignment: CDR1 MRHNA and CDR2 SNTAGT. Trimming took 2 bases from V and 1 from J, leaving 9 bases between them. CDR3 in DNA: TGTGCCAGCAGTGACAAACCCGGATCCTACAATGAGCAGTTCTTC. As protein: CASSDKPGSYNEQFF.

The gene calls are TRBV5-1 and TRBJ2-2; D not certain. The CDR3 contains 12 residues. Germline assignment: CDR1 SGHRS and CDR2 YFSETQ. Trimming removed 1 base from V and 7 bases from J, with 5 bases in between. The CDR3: CASSLRDGELFF. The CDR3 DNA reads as TGCGCCAGCAGCTTGAGAGACGGGGAGCTGTTTTTT.

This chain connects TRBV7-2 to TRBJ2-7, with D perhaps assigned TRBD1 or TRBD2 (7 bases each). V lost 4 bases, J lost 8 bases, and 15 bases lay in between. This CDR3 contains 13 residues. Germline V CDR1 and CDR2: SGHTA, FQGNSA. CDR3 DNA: TGTGCCAGCAGCTCAGGGGGGACTACGCAGCAGTACTTC. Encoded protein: CASSSGGTTQQYF.

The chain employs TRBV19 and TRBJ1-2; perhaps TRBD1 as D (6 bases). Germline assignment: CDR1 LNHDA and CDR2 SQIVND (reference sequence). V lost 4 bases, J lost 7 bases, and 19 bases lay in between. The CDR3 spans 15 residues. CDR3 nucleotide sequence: TGTGCCAGTAGTACCAGGATGTCACAGGGCGGTGGCTACACCTTC. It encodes CASSTRMSQGGGYTF.

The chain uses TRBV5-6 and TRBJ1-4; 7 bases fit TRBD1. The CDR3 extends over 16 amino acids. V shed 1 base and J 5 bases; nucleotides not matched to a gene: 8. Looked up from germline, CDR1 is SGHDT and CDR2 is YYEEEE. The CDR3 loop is CASSLSTRGENEKLFF. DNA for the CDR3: TGTGCCAGCAGCTTGTCCACCAGGGGGGAAAATGAAAAACTGTTTTTT.

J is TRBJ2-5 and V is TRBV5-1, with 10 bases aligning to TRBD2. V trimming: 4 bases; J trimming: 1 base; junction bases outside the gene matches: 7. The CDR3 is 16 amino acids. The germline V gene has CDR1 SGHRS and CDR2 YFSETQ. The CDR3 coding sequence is TGCGCCAGCAGCAGCACTAGCGGGAACCCCCAAGAGACCCAGTACTTC. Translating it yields CASSSTSGNPQETQYF.

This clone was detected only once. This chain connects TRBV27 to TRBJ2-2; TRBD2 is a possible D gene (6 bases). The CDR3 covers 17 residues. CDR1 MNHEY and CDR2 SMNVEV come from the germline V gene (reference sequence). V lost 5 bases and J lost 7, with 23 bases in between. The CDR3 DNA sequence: TGTGCCAGCAGTCCCCTCCGGCGCGGGGAACATGACGGGGAGCTGTTTTTT. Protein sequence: CASSPLRRGEHDGELFF.

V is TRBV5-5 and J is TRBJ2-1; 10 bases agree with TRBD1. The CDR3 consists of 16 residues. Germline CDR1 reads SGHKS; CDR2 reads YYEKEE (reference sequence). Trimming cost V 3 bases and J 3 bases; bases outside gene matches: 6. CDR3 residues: CASSSHGTGVYNEQFF. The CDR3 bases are TGTGCCAGCAGCTCACACGGGACAGGGGTCTACAATGAGCAGTTCTTC.

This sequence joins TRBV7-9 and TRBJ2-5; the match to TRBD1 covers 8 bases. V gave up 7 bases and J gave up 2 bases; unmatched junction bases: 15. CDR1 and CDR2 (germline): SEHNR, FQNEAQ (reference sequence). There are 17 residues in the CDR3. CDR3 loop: CASTTPPTGDSQETQYF. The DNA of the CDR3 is TGTGCCAGCACTACCCCACCGACAGGGGACTCTCAAGAGACCCAGTACTTC.

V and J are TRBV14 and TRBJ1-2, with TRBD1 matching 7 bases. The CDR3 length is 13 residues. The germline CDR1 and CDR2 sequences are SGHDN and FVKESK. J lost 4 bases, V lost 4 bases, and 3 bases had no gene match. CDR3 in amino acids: CASSPGTVYGYTF. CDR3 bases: TGTGCCAGCAGCCCCGGGACAGTCTATGGCTACACCTTC. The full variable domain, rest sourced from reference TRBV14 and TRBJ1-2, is EAGVTQFPSHSVIEKGQTVTLRCDPISGHDNLYWYRRVMGKEIKFLLHFVKESKQDESGMPNNRFLAERTGGTYSTLKVQPAELEDSGVYFCASSPGTVYGYTFGSGTRLTVV.

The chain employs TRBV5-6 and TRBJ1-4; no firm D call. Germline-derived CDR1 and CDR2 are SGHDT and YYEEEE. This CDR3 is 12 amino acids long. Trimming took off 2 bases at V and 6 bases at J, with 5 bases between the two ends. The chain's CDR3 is CASSLSDEKLFF. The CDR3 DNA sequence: TGTGCCAGCAGCTTATCGGATGAAAAACTGTTTTTT.

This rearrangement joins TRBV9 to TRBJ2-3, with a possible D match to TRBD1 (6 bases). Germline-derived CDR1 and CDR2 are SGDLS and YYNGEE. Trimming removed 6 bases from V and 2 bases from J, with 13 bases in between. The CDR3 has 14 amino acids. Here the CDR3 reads CASTPRTATDTQYF. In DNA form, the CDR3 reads TGTGCCAGCACCCCAAGGACAGCCACAGATACGCAGTATTTT.

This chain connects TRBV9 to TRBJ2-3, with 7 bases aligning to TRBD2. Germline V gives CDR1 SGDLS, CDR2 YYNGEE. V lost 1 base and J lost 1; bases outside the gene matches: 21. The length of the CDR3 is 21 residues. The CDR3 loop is CASSVLPGAGVSRSGTDTQYF. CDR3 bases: TGTGCCAGCAGCGTACTCCCGGGTGCGGGGGTTTCACGCTCCGGCACAGATACGCAGTATTTT.

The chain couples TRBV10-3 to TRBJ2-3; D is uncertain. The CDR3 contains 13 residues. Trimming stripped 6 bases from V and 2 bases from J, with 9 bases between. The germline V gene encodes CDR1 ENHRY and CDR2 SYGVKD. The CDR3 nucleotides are TGTGCCATCAGCCGGGCCCCCACAGATACGCAGTATTTT. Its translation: CAISRAPTDTQYF.